What follows is one T cell receptor beta chain and its context. The antigen is undetermined. Sequencing used immunoSEQ multiplex PCR; TCRdb keeps in-frame clones, though not all of them. The sample shows 57,000 or so clones, about 93% of them seen only once. This sample is part of a study of OX40 agonist ivuxolimab in advanced cancers. Overall study context: Ivuxolimab, which is an agonistic anti-OX40 (CD134) antibody, was administered to the patients. Eligibility rules accepted prior anti-PD-1, anti-PD-L1 or anti-CTLA-4 therapy, and around 38% had some. The mean age was roughly 60 years, ranging from about 20 to 79, with about four fifths of participants male. Study findings and constraints: Some patients who did not respond also had low normalized T-cell clonal expansion.

Trimming removed 6 bases from V and 5 bases from J, with 13 bases in between. Germline values: CDR1 MNHEY, CDR2 SMNVEV (reference sequence). The CDR3 is made up of 14 amino acids. Material: CD4+ or CD8+ T cells sorted from blood, obtained in a trial of the OX40 agonist ivuxolimab. This receptor was identified in an adult with an advanced solid tumor such as melanoma, head and neck, liver or kidney cancer. This chain uses TRBV27 with TRBJ2-2; tentatively, D is TRBD1 or TRBD2 (6 bases each). This CDR3 reads CASRPSGATGELFF. The CDR3 nucleotides are TGTGCCAGCAGACCCTCGGGGGCAACCGGGGAGCTGTTTTTT.